The clone carrying this TCR beta chain has just a few counts. TCRdb redid the calling of the RT-PCR reads with MiXCR, one entry per CDR3 protein. The repertoire holds about 24,000 distinct CDR3 sequences, with roughly 43% as singletons. These data originate in a study of patients and donors after allogeneic stem cell transplantation. The germline CDR1 and CDR2 sequences are SQVTM and ANQGSEA. This CDR3 has 14 amino acids. V trimming: 3 bases; J trimming: 3 bases; junction bases outside the gene matches: 4. The sequencing input was blood, either unsorted or a sorted T cell fraction (not recorded which). The chain combines TRBV29-1 with TRBJ2-7, with 11 nucleotides matching TRBD2. This sequence originates from a human donor who was either an allogeneic HSCT recipient or a stem cell or donor lymphocyte infusion donor (not recorded which). It is not recorded whose cells these are; they may come from a transplant donor. The CDR3 protein is CSVDTSGSFYEQYF. CDR3 bases: TGCAGCGTTGACACTAGCGGGAGTTTCTACGAGCAGTACTTC.